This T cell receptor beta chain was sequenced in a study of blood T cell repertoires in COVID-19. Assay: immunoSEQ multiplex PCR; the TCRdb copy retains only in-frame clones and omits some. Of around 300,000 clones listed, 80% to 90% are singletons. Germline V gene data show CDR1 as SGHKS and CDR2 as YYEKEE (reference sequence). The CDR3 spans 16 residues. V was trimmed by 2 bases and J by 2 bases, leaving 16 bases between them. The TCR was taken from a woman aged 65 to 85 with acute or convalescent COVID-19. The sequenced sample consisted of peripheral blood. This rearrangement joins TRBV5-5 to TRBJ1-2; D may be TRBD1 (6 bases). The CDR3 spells CASSFTTGTGNYGYTF. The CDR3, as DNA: TGTGCCAGCAGCTTTACTACAGGGACGGGAAACTATGGCTACACCTTC.